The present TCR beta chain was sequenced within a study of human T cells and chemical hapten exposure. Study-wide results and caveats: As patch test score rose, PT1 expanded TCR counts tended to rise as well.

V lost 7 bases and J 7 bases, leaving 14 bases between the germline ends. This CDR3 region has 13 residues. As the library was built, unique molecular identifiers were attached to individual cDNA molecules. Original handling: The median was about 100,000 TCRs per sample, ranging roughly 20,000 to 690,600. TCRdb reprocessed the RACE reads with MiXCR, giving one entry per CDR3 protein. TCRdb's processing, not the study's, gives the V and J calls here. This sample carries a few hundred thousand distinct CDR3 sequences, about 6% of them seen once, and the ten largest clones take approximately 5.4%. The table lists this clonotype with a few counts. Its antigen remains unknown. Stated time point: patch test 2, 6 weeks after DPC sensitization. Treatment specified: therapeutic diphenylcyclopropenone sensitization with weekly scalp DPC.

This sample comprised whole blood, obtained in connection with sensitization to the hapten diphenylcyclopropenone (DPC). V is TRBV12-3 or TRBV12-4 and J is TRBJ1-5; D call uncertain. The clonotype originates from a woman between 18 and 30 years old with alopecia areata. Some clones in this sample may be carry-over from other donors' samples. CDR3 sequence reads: CASTPQGQQPQHF. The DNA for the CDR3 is TGTGCCAGCACTCCCCAAGGCCAGCAGCCCCAGCATTTT.